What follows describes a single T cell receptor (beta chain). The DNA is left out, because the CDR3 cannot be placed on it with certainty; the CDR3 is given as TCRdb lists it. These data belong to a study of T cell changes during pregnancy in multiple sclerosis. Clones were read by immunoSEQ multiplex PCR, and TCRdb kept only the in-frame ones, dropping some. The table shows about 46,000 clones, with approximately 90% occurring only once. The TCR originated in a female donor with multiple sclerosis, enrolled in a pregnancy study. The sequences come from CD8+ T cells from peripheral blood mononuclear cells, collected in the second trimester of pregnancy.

This chain's CDR3 is CASSDISGQGMKEDTQYF. The chain is built from TRBV10-2 and TRBJ2-3; TRBD1, the D gene given by the table, was not confirmed from the DNA. The CDR3 region is 18 residues in length, termini included. Germline values: CDR1 WSHSY, CDR2 SAAADI.